What follows describes a single T cell receptor (beta chain). This CDR3 contains 15 residues. The germline CDR1 and CDR2 sequences are LNHNV and YYDKDF (reference sequence). The junction had 4 bases not matched to a gene; V was cut back by 0 bases and J by 4 bases. Assay: immunoSEQ multiplex PCR; the TCRdb copy retains only in-frame clones and omits some. The repertoire holds 20,000 to 30,000 clones, with around 85% as singletons. This sample was taken from a study of lymphopenia after photon versus proton radiotherapy. Here the sequenced sample was peripheral blood, taken from a patient treated with photon-based radiotherapy. The TCR comes from a young man with gastric cancer. The chain carries TRBV15 and TRBJ2-3; TRBD2 matches at 7 bases. The CDR3 region has the DNA TGTGCCACCAGCAGAGATAAACTAGCGTCAGATACGCAGTATTTT. It yields the protein CATSRDKLASDTQYF.